The 32 T cell receptor beta chains listed next were all sequenced from one sample in a study of cytomegalovirus exposure and HLA in healthy donors listed by TCRdb under 2017. Receptor libraries were prepared by the immunoSEQ multiplex PCR assay. For the multiplex PCR, a mixture combining 60 forward primers for TCR Vbeta segments and 13 reverse primers for TCR Jbeta segments was used. TCRdb re-hosts the immuneACCESS table, in-frame sequences only. Its copies lack some clones; in the studies checked, an unresolved V gene accounts for under half of them, and the cause for the rest is not known. The sample has 55,000 to 70,000 clones on record, 80% of them singletons. 3.9% of the sample is taken by the ten largest. Sequencing used PBMCs. The receptors derive from a woman between 40 and 55 years old in good health and CMV-seronegative.

The V gene is TRBV28, the J gene TRBJ2-7; D possibly corresponds to TRBD2 (6 bases). Germline V gives CDR1 MDHEN, CDR2 SYDVKM. The CDR3 is 14 residues long. The V gene lost 2 bases and the J gene lost 6 bases, with 14 bases spanning the gap. The CDR3 protein is CASSLEHPRGEQYF. DNA of the CDR3: TGTGCCAGCAGTTTAGAGCATCCGCGGGGCGAGCAGTACTTC.

The chain combines TRBV2 with TRBJ1-3; TRBD1 matches 7 bases. With V trimmed by 5 bases and J by 0 bases, 4 bases remained unmatched. The CDR3 is 15 amino acids. CDR1 is SNHLY, CDR2 FYNNEI, per germline. The CDR3 protein is CASSQGGYSGNTIYF. The CDR3 DNA sequence: TGTGCCAGCAGTCAGGGGGGTTACTCTGGAAACACCATATATTTT.

The chain links TRBV6-5 to TRBJ1-2; possibly TRBD1 for D (5 bases). The CDR3 is 14 amino acids. Germline V gives CDR1 MNHEY, CDR2 SVGAGI. The ends were cut back, 6 bases at V and 2 bases at J, with 13 bases in the middle. CDR3 nucleotides: TGTGCCAGCAGCCTCTCTGCAGGGAACTATGGCTACACCTTC. Protein product: CASSLSAGNYGYTF.

J is TRBJ1-2 and V is TRBV15, with TRBD1 identical over 9 bases. The CDR3 spans 16 residues. With V trimmed by 0 bases and J by 5 bases, 7 bases remained unmatched. Germline loops: CDR1 LNHNV, CDR2 YYDKDF (reference sequence). In DNA form, the CDR3 reads TGTGCCACCAGCAGAGACTGGGACAGGGAGGGTTATGGCTACACCTTC. Translated, it gives CATSRDWDREGYGYTF.

CDR3 nucleotides: TGTGCCATCAGTGCAGGGCAGGATAACTATGGCTACACCTTC. Protein sequence: CAISAGQDNYGYTF. This chain links TRBV10-3 with TRBJ1-2; possible D gene TRBD1, 5 bases. Germline CDR1 reads ENHRY; CDR2 reads SYGVKD. The CDR3 is 14 residues long. V gave up 4 bases and J gave up 1 base, with 10 bases separating them.

The chain uses TRBV27 and TRBJ2-1; TRBD2 aligns across 7 bases. Germline values: CDR1 MNHEY, CDR2 SMNVEV (reference sequence). V dropped 5 bases and J dropped 0; count of bases not matched to a gene: 7. The CDR3 length is 16 residues. As DNA, the CDR3 is TGTGCCAGCAGTCCTACCCTAGCGGACTCCTACAATGAGCAGTTCTTC. Its protein is CASSPTLADSYNEQFF.

The V gene is TRBV7-2, the J gene TRBJ1-1; unclear D gene. Per germline, CDR1 SGHTA and CDR2 FQGNSA. This CDR3 has 15 amino acids. The V gene lost 0 bases and the J gene lost 0 bases, with 8 bases spanning the gap. CDR3 residues: CASSLAGGLNTEAFF. In DNA form, the CDR3 reads TGTGCCAGCAGCTTAGCTGGCGGTTTGAACACTGAAGCTTTCTTT. The full variable domain, completed using reference TRBV7-2 and TRBJ1-1, is GAGVSQSPSNKVTEKGKDVELRCDPISGHTALYWYRQSLGQGLEFLIYFQGNSAPDKSGLPSDRFSAERTGGSVSTLTIQRTQQEDSAVYLCASSLAGGLNTEAFFGQGTRLTVV.

This chain joins TRBV7-2 and TRBJ1-1, with a weak D call TRBD1 (5 bases). V lost 5 bases, J lost 4 bases, and 17 bases lay in between. Per the germline V gene, CDR1 is SGHTA and CDR2 is FQGNSA. This CDR3 is 15 amino acids long. The CDR3 protein is CASSQSDRYGTEAFF. In DNA form, the CDR3 reads TGTGCCAGCAGCCAATCAGACAGATACGGCACTGAAGCTTTCTTT.

The chain has TRBV2 and TRBJ2-7; TRBD1 matches 12 bases. The CDR3 runs to 15 residues. CDR1 and CDR2 from the germline V gene are SNHLY and FYNNEI. The V segment lost 0 bases and the J segment 5 bases; nucleotides outside the gene matches: 2. This CDR3 reads CASSEAGQGAHEQYF. The CDR3 coding sequence is TGTGCCAGCAGTGAAGCGGGACAGGGGGCCCACGAGCAGTACTTC.

This rearrangement joins TRBV10-1 to TRBJ2-2, with 14 bases aligning to TRBD2. The germline CDR1 and CDR2 sequences are WNHNN and SYGVQD (reference sequence). The V segment lost 3 bases and the J segment 7 bases; nucleotides outside the gene matches: 7. The CDR3 is made up of 17 amino acids. CDR3: CASSDLGLAGELGELFF. DNA for the CDR3: TGCGCCAGCAGTGACCTGGGACTAGCGGGAGAGCTCGGGGAGCTGTTTTTT.

This chain links TRBV30 with TRBJ1-5; no firm D call. Germline CDR1 reads GTSNPN; CDR2 reads SVGIG (reference sequence). Deletions cut 0 bases from V and 1 base from J, with 7 bases between. CDR3 size: 14 residues. For the CDR3, the DNA is TGTGCCTGGAGTGTACGTCAGAGCAATCAGCCCCAGCATTTT. Its protein product is CAWSVRQSNQPQHF. The entire variable domain, with the rest obtained from reference TRBV30 and TRBJ1-5, is as follows: SQTIHQWPATLVQPVGSPLSLECTVEGTSNPNLYWYRQAAGRGLQLLFYSVGIGQISSEVPQNLSASRPQDRQFILSSKKLLLSDSGFYLCAWSVRQSNQPQHFGDGTRLSIL.

The V call is TRBV4-2, the J call TRBJ2-7, with 9 bases identical to TRBD2. CDR1 and CDR2 (germline): LGHNA, YNFKEQ. V was clipped by 3 bases and J by 6 bases; unmatched bases: 6. There are 14 residues in the CDR3. CDR3 sequence (DNA): TGTGCCAGCAGCCAGGATCCGACTAGCGGCGAGCAGTACTTC. Translated, it gives CASSQDPTSGEQYF.

The rearrangement links TRBV7-9 to TRBJ1-3; weak D call: TRBD1 (5 bases). There are 16 residues in the CDR3. Per germline, CDR1 SEHNR and CDR2 FQNEAQ (reference sequence). V lost 1 base, J lost 1 base, and 11 bases lay in between. The CDR3 reads CASSLGREESGNTIYF. Here the CDR3 DNA reads TGTGCCAGCAGCTTAGGCAGGGAAGAATCTGGAAACACCATATATTTT.

The chain carries TRBV27 and TRBJ2-7; D ambiguous. The CDR3 extends over 11 amino acids. V lost 11 bases, J lost 1 base, and 9 bases lay in between. Germline-derived CDR1 and CDR2 are MNHEY and SMNVEV (reference sequence). This CDR3 reads CACGRSYEQYF. The CDR3 DNA is TGTGCCTGTGGCAGGTCCTACGAGCAGTACTTC.

Here the CDR3 reads CASSRTGGEYNEQFF. The CDR3 DNA sequence: TGTGCCAGCAGTCGAACAGGGGGCGAGTACAATGAGCAGTTCTTC. The rearrangement links TRBV6-4 to TRBJ2-1, with 9 bases lining up with TRBD1. V lost 5 bases to trimming and J lost 4 bases; unmatched junction nucleotides: 6. Germline values: CDR1 MRHNA, CDR2 SNTAGT. This CDR3 spans 15 amino acids.

The chain recombines TRBV28 with TRBJ1-2, with D possibly TRBD1 on 6 matching bases. Germline CDR1 reads MDHEN; CDR2 reads SYDVKM. V lost 4 bases, J lost 5 bases, and 14 bases lay in between. This CDR3 has 14 amino acids. The CDR3 DNA follows: TGTGCCAGCAGTTCGGGGGGCGCCTGGTATGGCTACACCTTC. Its translation is CASSSGGAWYGYTF.

The chain employs TRBV29-1 and TRBJ2-3; perhaps TRBD2 as D (6 bases). Germline CDR1 is SQVTM and CDR2 is ANQGSEA. The germline V and J ends were trimmed by 6 bases and 1 base, with 17 bases remaining between them. CDR3 length: 15 amino acids. The CDR3 loop reads CSVAIVPGGTDTQYF. In DNA, the CDR3 is TGCAGCGTCGCAATCGTACCGGGGGGCACAGATACGCAGTATTTT.

This clone was observed once. The sample contains more than one DNA sequence encoding this CDR3. The chain joins TRBV28 to TRBJ2-7; tentative D call: TRBD2 (6 bases). Germline lookup yields CDR1 MDHEN and CDR2 SYDVKM. The CDR3 contains 14 residues. The V and J ends lost 1 base and 0 bases respectively, with 7 bases between them. As DNA, the CDR3 is TGTGCCAGCAGTTTATACGGGAGCTCCTACGAGCAGTACTTC. This encodes CASSLYGSSYEQYF.

V and J are TRBV29-1 and TRBJ2-1, with 8 positions matching TRBD2. V was pared by 7 bases and J by 9 bases, with 8 bases of the junction left unmatched. CDR1 is SQVTM and CDR2 is ANQGSEA in the germline V gene. This CDR3 spans 12 amino acids. The CDR3 region is CSALGGGSEQFF. CDR3 DNA: TGCAGCGCCCTCGGCGGGGGGAGTGAGCAGTTCTTC.

The chain has TRBV9 and TRBJ2-1; 15 positions agree with TRBD2. The CDR3 is 21 amino acids. J was trimmed by 9 bases and V by 0 bases; bases with no gene match: 19. The V gene's germline CDR1 is SGDLS and CDR2 YYNGEE. DNA for the CDR3: TGTGCCAGCAGCGTAGTAGCCGCCCGGACTAGCGGGAGGGTCATAGGTGGTGAGCAGTTCTTC. Protein: CASSVVAARTSGRVIGGEQFF.

V usage is TRBV10-2 and J usage is TRBJ2-2; TRBD1 might be the D (5 bases). V shed 2 bases and J shed 0 bases, with 10 bases lying between them. CDR1 is WSHSY, CDR2 SAAADI, per germline. CDR3 size: 16 residues. CDR3 DNA: TGCGCCAGCAGTGAGAGGGCAGGGCCGAACACCGGGGAGCTGTTTTTT. Encoded protein: CASSERAGPNTGELFF.

The chain has TRBV5-4 and TRBJ2-6; D gene unclear. Germline CDR1 SGHNT, CDR2 YYREEE (reference sequence). Between the trimmed V and J ends, which lost 6 bases and 0 bases, there was a span of 4 bases. The CDR3 contains 13 residues. This chain's CDR3 is CASINSGANVLTF. As DNA, the CDR3 is TGTGCCAGCATCAACTCTGGGGCCAACGTCCTGACTTTC.

This chain connects TRBV28 to TRBJ1-1; D unresolved. Trimming shortened V by 7 bases and J by 1 base, and 16 bases separated the two germline ends. The germline CDR1 and CDR2 sequences are MDHEN and SYDVKM. CDR3 length: 15 residues. The CDR3 loop reads CASNSYGEQNTEAFF. The CDR3 DNA is TGTGCCAGCAATTCTTATGGGGAGCAGAACACTGAAGCTTTCTTT.

The V and J genes are TRBV5-1 and TRBJ2-7, with TRBD2 matching 7 bases. The V and J ends lost 0 bases and 0 bases, in that order; junction bases with no gene match: 6. The CDR3 loop spans 16 amino acids. The germline gives CDR1 SGHRS, CDR2 YFSETQ. As DNA, the CDR3 is TGCGCCAGCAGCTTGGGCGCTAGCGGTAGCTCCTACGAGCAGTACTTC. Its protein product is CASSLGASGSSYEQYF.

V is TRBV7-6 and J is TRBJ2-1; perhaps TRBD2 as D (5 bases). Germline assignment: CDR1 SGHVS and CDR2 FNYEAQ. Deletions cut 2 bases from V and 10 bases from J, with 12 bases between. CDR3 length: 13 residues. CDR3 in DNA: TGTGCCAGCAGCTTACTAGTTGGCGGGGAGCAGTTCTTC. Protein: CASSLLVGGEQFF.

The table lists this clone with a count of one. The J gene is TRBJ2-1, the V gene TRBV9; maybe TRBD1 (6 bases). CDR3 length: 14 residues. V was shortened by 1 base and J by 8 bases, with 13 bases between the two germline ends. From germline, CDR1 is SGDLS and CDR2 YYNGEE. The CDR3 DNA reads TGTGCCAGCAGCGTAAATGGGGCAGGGGATGAGCAGTTCTTC. Amino acid sequence: CASSVNGAGDEQFF.

The chain has TRBV6-4 and TRBJ2-3; 10 nucleotides align to TRBD2. Trimming at V came to 7 bases and at J to 1 base, leaving 5 bases not matched to a gene. Germline assignment: CDR1 MRHNA and CDR2 SNTAGT. The CDR3 has 15 residues. The CDR3 loop is CASTPTSGGTDTQYF. CDR3 bases: TGTGCCAGCACCCCAACTAGCGGGGGCACAGATACGCAGTATTTT.

This chain links TRBV25-1 with TRBJ1-3, with 7 bases identical to TRBD1. The V gene end was trimmed by 4 bases and the J gene end by 0 bases; junction bases not matched to a gene: 3. CDR3 length: 15 residues. The germline V gene encodes CDR1 MGHDK and CDR2 SYGVNS. The CDR3 sequence is CASSGGQASGNTIYF. CDR3 nucleotide sequence: TGTGCCAGCAGTGGCGGACAGGCCTCTGGAAACACCATATATTTT.

Written as DNA, the CDR3 is TGTGCCAGCAGTGGGGGGCAGGGCTACGAGCAGTACTTC. Translation: CASSGGQGYEQYF. V gene TRBV2 combines with J gene TRBJ2-7, with D possibly being TRBD1 (6 bases). This CDR3 comprises 13 residues. The germline CDR1 and CDR2 sequences are SNHLY and FYNNEI. V was pared by 4 bases and J by 3 bases, with 10 bases between.

This clone was seen only a few times. V and J are TRBV6-1 and TRBJ2-1; 16 nucleotides align to TRBD2. J lost 8 bases, V lost 8 bases, and 3 bases had no gene match. The CDR3 length is 14 residues. Germline CDR1 reads MNHNS; CDR2 reads SASEGT. The CDR3 reads CASVGTSGRDEQFF. The CDR3 coding sequence is TGTGCCAGCGTGGGGACTAGCGGGAGGGATGAGCAGTTCTTC.

The chain has TRBV10-1 and TRBJ1-2; the match to TRBD1 covers 8 bases. Germline V CDR1 and CDR2: WNHNN, SYGVQD (reference sequence). The CDR3 length is 14 residues. V lost 5 bases and J lost 3; bases outside the gene matches: 5. CDR3 coding DNA: TGCGCCAGCAGTCCCTCGGGACAGGACTATGGCTACACCTTC. Residues: CASSPSGQDYGYTF.

The rearrangement links TRBV11-2 to TRBJ1-3; D gene unclear. The CDR3 is made up of 14 amino acids. The ends were cut back, 5 bases at V and 0 bases at J, with 8 bases in the middle. Germline assignment: CDR1 SGHAT and CDR2 FQNNGV. CDR3 sequence: CASSGRDSGNTIYF. CDR3 DNA: TGTGCCAGCAGCGGACGGGACTCTGGAAACACCATATATTTT. The full variable domain, rest sourced from reference TRBV11-2 and TRBJ1-3, is EAGVAQSPRYKIIEKRQSVAFWCNPISGHATLYWYQQILGQGPKLLIQFQNNGVVDDSQLPKDRFSAERLKGVDSTLKIQPAKLEDSAVYLCASSGRDSGNTIYFGEGSWLTVV.